Sequencing of this TCR beta chain was carried out in a study of control samples from healthy donors and cancer patients. TCRdb's copy holds only in-frame clones and misses some; the assay was immunoSEQ multiplex PCR. The sample includes about 160,000 clones, roughly 90% of them seen just once. The CDR3 is 16 amino acids. CDR1 is SEHNR and CDR2 is FQNEAQ in the germline V gene (reference sequence). V was pared by 2 bases and J by 3 bases, with 7 bases of the junction left unmatched. This clonotype originated in a man aged 30 to 45 in good health. The sequencing sample was made of blood. This sequence joins TRBV7-9 and TRBJ2-1, with TRBD2 identical over 7 bases. This CDR3 reads CASSLLAGVGYNEQFF. The DNA of the CDR3 is TGTGCCAGCAGCTTATTGGCGGGAGTAGGCTACAATGAGCAGTTCTTC.